The sequence of this TCR beta chain was determined in a study of blood T cell repertoires in COVID-19. As for the study in general: Samples came from the United States, Italy and Spain, spanning acute and convalescent COVID-19. Sources were T cells, B-cell-depleted T cells, or PBMCs; the material itself was cDNA or gDNA.

In the authors' methods: Counts of nucleated cells, estimated from reference gene primer amplification, were obtained. Sequencing was performed with immunoSEQ multiplex PCR; in TCRdb, only in-frame clones are kept and a portion is missing. V and J calls and clone size are copied from that table; D and trimming were computed from the DNA. The table lists approximately 68,000 clones, roughly three quarters of them singletons. The ends lost 5 bases at V and 0 bases at J; junction bases unmatched: 2. Germline V gene data show CDR1 as SGHTA and CDR2 as FQGNSA. This CDR3 has 15 amino acids. The receptor's source is a woman between 50 and 59 years old with acute or convalescent COVID-19. The chain combines TRBV7-2 with TRBJ1-5, with 9 nucleotides matching TRBD1. The sequencing input was peripheral blood. Written as DNA, the CDR3 is TGTGCCAGCAGCGGGACAGGGTATAGCAATCAGCCCCAGCATTTT. Residues: CASSGTGYSNQPQHF. The full variable domain, in which reference TRBV7-2 and TRBJ1-5 provide the parts outside the CDR3, is GAGVSQSPSNKVTEKGKDVELRCDPISGHTALYWYRQSLGQGLEFLIYFQGNSAPDKSGLPSDRFSAERTGGSVSTLTIQRTQQEDSAVYLCASSGTGYSNQPQHFGDGTRLSIL.